Shown below are 6 T cell receptor beta chains from a single sample sequenced in a study of blood T cell repertoires in COVID-19 (dated by TCRdb to the early 2020s). Library preparation used the immunoSEQ multiplex PCR assay. TCRdb took this table from immuneACCESS and kept in-frame rearrangements with V and J called. Such tables lack part of the clones; where checked against another copy, unresolved V genes explain under half of the gap, and the rest is unexplained. This sample lists 180,000 or so clones; 65% to 85% were detected once. Around 2.4% of the sample is in the top ten clones. The sample was peripheral blood. These receptors were collected from a human donor with acute or convalescent COVID-19. The donor label of this sample is uncertain.

V and J are TRBV2 and TRBJ2-7; TRBD1 matches 10 bases. V lost 4 bases and J lost 5; bases outside the gene matches: 5. Per germline, CDR1 SNHLY and CDR2 FYNNEI. This CDR3 has 14 amino acids. The CDR3 nucleotides are TGTGCCAGCAGTGCTGGGACAGGGGTTGACGAGCAGTACTTC. It translates to CASSAGTGVDEQYF.

The gene calls are TRBV9 and TRBJ2-3; perhaps TRBD2 as D (5 bases). Germline lookup yields CDR1 SGDLS and CDR2 YYNGEE. The CDR3 is made up of 14 amino acids. V was shortened by 2 bases and J by 6 bases, with 13 bases between the two germline ends. Here the CDR3 DNA reads TGTGCCAGCAGCGTCCGGGAACTAATCGATACGCAGTATTTT. It is translated as CASSVRELIDTQYF.

J is TRBJ2-3 and V is TRBV11-3; 9 bases are a match to TRBD1. In germline, CDR1 is SGHNT, CDR2 YENEEA. J lost 3 bases, V lost 3 bases, and 4 bases had no gene match. This CDR3 region has 15 residues. In DNA, the CDR3 is TGTGCCAGCAGCTTTGGACAGGGGAGAACAGATACGCAGTATTTT. Translated: CASSFGQGRTDTQYF.

V and J are TRBV4-1 and TRBJ2-7; D gene uncertain. The V gene's germline CDR1 is MGHRA and CDR2 YSYEKL. The CDR3 runs 15 residues. V was shortened by 0 bases and J by 2 bases, with 11 bases between the two germline ends. The CDR3, as DNA: TGCGCCAGCAGCCAAGAAAGGAGCCCCCCCTACGAGCAGTACTTC. Its translation is CASSQERSPPYEQYF.

J is TRBJ2-1 and V is TRBV20-1; TRBD2 matches at 11 bases. Germline loops: CDR1 DFQATT, CDR2 SNEGSKA (reference sequence). After removal of 5 bases from V and 4 bases from J, the junction contained 4 bases not matched to a gene. CDR3 length: 14 amino acids. The DNA of the CDR3 is TGCAGTGCTGGTGGGACTAGCGGTTACAATGAGCAGTTCTTC. This sequence encodes CSAGGTSGYNEQFF.

The chain uses TRBV5-5 and TRBJ2-7, with no clear D. CDR1 SGHKS and CDR2 YYEKEE come from the germline V gene (reference sequence). The V end lost 0 bases, the J end lost 1 base, and 14 bases lay between the germline ends. The CDR3 has 16 residues. The CDR3 is CASSLVYARFSYEQYF. The CDR3 DNA reads as TGTGCCAGCAGCTTGGTTTATGCGCGGTTTTCCTACGAGCAGTACTTC.